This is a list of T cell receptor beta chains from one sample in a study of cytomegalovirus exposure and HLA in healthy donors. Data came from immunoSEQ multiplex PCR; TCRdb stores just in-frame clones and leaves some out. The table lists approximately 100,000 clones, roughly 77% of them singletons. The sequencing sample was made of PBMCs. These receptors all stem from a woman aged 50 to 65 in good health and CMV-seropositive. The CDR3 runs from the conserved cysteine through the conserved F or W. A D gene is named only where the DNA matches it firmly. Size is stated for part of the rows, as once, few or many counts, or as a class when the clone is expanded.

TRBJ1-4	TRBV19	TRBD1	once	CASGGGSDSEKLFF	TGTGCCTCAGGGGGCGGGTCGGATTCGGAAAAACTGTTTTTT
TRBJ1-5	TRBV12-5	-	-	CASGLVEGARARRDQPQHF	TGTGCTAGTGGTTTGGTAGAAGGGGCGCGGGCTAGGAGGGATCAGCCCCAGCATTTT
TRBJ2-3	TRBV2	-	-	CASRDDPTSTDTQYF	TGTGCCAGCAGGGATGACCCGACTAGCACAGATACGCAGTATTTT
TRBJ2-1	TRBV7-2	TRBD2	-	CASSTSGGTRNEQFF	TGTGCCAGCAGCACAAGCGGGGGGACACGTAATGAGCAGTTCTTC
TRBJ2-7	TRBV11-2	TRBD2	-	CASSSGGGASSYEQYF	TGTGCCAGCAGCTCCGGCGGGGGGGCGAGCTCCTACGAGCAGTACTTC
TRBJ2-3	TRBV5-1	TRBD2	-	CASSLGTSGSRGTDTQYF	TGCGCCAGCAGCCTCGGGACTAGCGGGAGTAGAGGGACAGATACGCAGTATTTT
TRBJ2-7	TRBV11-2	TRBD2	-	CASSQWRSGGYEQYF	TGTGCCAGCAGCCAATGGCGTAGCGGGGGTTACGAGCAGTACTTC
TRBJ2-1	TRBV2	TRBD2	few	CASASTGGPRDEQFF	TGTGCCAGCGCCTCGACGGGAGGGCCGAGAGATGAGCAGTTCTTC
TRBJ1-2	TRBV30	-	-	CAWSDRALYGYTF	TGTGCCTGGAGTGACAGGGCCCTCTATGGCTACACCTTC
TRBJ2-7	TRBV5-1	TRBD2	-	CASSLELATYEQYF	TGCGCCAGCAGCTTGGAACTAGCGACCTACGAGCAGTACTTC
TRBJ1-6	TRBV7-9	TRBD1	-	CASSTPGQGRSPLHF	TGTGCCAGCAGCACACCGGGACAGGGACGCTCACCCCTCCACTTT
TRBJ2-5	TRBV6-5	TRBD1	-	CASSDTGGRRETQYF	TGTGCCAGCAGCGATACAGGGGGTAGAAGGGAGACCCAGTACTTC
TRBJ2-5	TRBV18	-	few	CASSRLEVTVGETQYF	TGTGCCAGCTCACGCCTCGAGGTGACGGTAGGAGAGACCCAGTACTTC
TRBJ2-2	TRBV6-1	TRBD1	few	CASSEYGGQGDTGELFF	TGTGCCAGCAGTGAATATGGGGGACAGGGTGACACCGGGGAGCTGTTTTTT
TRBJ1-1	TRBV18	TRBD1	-	CASSPPRHGGTGYTEAFF	TGTGCCAGCTCACCACCAAGACATGGGGGGACAGGGTACACTGAAGCTTTCTTT
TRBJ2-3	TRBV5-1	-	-	CASSLVSDTQYF	TGCGCCAGCAGCTTGGTCTCAGATACGCAGTATTTT
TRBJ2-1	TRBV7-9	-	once	CASSLGEGRQFF	TGTGCCAGCAGCTTAGGCGAGGGAAGGCAGTTCTTC
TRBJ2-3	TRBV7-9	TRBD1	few	CSSSFDRGLVSDTQYF	TGTTCCAGCAGCTTCGACAGGGGGCTGGTTTCAGATACGCAGTATTTT
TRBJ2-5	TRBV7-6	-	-	CASSLERKETQYF	TGTGCCAGCAGCTTGGAGAGGAAAGAGACCCAGTACTTC
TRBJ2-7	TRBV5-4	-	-	CASSLVWAGGDEQYF	TGTGCCAGCAGCTTGGTTTGGGCAGGAGGCGACGAGCAGTACTTC
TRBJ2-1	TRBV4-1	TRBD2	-	CASSQVLAGSSYNEQFF	TGCGCCAGCAGCCAGGTCCTAGCGGGAAGCTCCTACAATGAGCAGTTCTTC
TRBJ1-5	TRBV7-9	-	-	CASNLGGINQPQHF	TGTGCCAGCAACCTTGGGGGGATCAATCAGCCCCAGCATTTT
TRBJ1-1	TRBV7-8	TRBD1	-	CASSGDRALLITEAFF	TGTGCCAGCAGCGGAGACAGGGCACTCCTTATCACTGAAGCTTTCTTT
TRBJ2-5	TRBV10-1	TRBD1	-	CASSERRTGGRETQYF	TGCGCCAGCAGTGAGAGGCGAACAGGGGGCCGAGAGACCCAGTACTTC
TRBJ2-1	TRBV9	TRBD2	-	CASSVDPSGGAGEQFF	TGTGCCAGCAGCGTAGATCCCAGCGGGGGGGCCGGTGAGCAGTTCTTC
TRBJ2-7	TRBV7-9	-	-	CASSLAEAGPLYEQYF	TGTGCCAGCAGCTTAGCGGAGGCAGGTCCCCTCTACGAGCAGTACTTC
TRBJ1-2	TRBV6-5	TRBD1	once	CASSDDRGRYGYTF	TGTGCCAGCAGTGACGACAGGGGAAGGTATGGCTACACCTTC
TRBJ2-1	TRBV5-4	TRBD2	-	CASSFGGRPYNEQFF	TGTGCCAGCAGCTTTGGCGGGAGGCCGTACAATGAGCAGTTCTTC
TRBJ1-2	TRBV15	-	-	CATSRETANYGYTF	TGTGCCACCAGCAGAGAGACAGCTAACTATGGCTACACCTTC
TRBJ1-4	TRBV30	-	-	CAWSVAGYEKLFF	TGTGCCTGGAGTGTAGCAGGTTACGAAAAACTGTTTTTT
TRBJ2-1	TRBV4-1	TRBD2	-	CASSQDWVTGGPNEQFF	TGCGCCAGCAGCCAAGATTGGGTAACGGGAGGGCCGAATGAGCAGTTCTTC
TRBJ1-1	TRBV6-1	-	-	CAGHSLGGNTEAFF	TGTGCCGGACACAGCCTTGGTGGCAACACTGAAGCTTTCTTT
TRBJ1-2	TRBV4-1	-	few	CASSPSDGYREPGYTF	TGCGCCAGCAGCCCCTCGGACGGATACAGGGAACCTGGCTACACCTTC
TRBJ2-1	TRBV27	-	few	CASSLGLGGAPYNEQFF	TGTGCCAGCAGTTTAGGTTTAGGGGGAGCCCCTTACAATGAGCAGTTCTTC
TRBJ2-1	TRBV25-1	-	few	CASHTEYNEQFF	TGTGCCAGTCACACAGAATACAATGAGCAGTTCTTC